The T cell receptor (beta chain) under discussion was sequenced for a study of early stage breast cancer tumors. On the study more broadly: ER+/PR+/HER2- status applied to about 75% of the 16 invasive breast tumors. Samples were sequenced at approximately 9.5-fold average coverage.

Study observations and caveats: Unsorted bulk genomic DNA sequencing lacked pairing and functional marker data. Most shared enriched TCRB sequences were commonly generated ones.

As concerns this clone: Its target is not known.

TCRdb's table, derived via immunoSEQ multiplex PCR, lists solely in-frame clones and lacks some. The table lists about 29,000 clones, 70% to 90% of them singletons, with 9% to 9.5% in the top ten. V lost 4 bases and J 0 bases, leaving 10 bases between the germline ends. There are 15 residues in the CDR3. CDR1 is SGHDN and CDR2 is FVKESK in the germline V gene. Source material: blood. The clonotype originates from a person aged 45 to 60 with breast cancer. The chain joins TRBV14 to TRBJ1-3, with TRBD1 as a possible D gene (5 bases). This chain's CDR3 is CASSRETVSGNTIYF. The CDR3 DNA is TGTGCCAGCAGCCGGGAGACAGTCTCTGGAAACACCATATATTTT.